The entry that follows covers one T cell receptor beta chain sequence. No antigen is known for it. Donors underwent one heparinised blood draw, around 120 mL on average. V dropped 6 bases and J dropped 5; count of bases not matched to a gene: 8. CDR1 SNHLY and CDR2 FYNNEI come from the germline V gene. CDR3 size: 14 residues. TCRB transcripts that were expressed got sequenced, as all of the isolated RNA had been reverse transcribed. Only in-frame clones appear in the TCRdb table, and some are missing; sequencing was by immunoSEQ multiplex PCR. The repertoire has hundreds of thousands of clones, around 9% of them found once; the top ten carry 1%. These data come from a study of beta chain features in type 1 diabetes. About the study: Healthy donors and patients showed comparable age, gender and cell yields. Taken together, all samples contributed 107,917,701 examined sorted cells. Study-level results: When cDNA is sequenced, cells with high TCR expression could be over-represented. TCRB CDR3 length was moderately but significantly reduced in all four CD4+ subsets of Type 1 diabetes patients.

This receptor was identified in a man aged 30 to 39 with type 1 diabetes. The chain couples TRBV2 to TRBJ2-5, with TRBD1 identical over 8 bases. The sequenced material came from central memory CD4+ T cells from blood. CDR3 sequence (DNA): TGTGCCAGCAGCGTTACAGGGGGGTGGGAGACCCAGTACTTC. It encodes CASSVTGGWETQYF.